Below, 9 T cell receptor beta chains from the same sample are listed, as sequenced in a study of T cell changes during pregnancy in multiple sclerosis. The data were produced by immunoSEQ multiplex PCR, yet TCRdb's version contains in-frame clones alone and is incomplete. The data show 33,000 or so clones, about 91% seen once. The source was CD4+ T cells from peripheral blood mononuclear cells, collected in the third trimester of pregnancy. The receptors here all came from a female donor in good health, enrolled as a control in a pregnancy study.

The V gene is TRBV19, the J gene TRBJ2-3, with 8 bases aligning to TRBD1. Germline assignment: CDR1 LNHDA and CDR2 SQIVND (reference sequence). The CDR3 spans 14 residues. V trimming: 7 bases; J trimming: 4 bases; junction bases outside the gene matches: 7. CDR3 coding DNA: TGTGCCAGTAACTCCCCGACAGGGGCAGATACGCAGTATTTT. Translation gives CASNSPTGADTQYF.

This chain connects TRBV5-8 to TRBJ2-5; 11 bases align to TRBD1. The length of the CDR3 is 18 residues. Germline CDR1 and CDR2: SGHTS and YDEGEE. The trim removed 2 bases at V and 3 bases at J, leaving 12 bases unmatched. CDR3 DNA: TGTGCCAGCAGCTTCTTCGGGACAGGGGGACCTAGAAAAGAGACCCAGTACTTC. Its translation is CASSFFGTGGPRKETQYF.

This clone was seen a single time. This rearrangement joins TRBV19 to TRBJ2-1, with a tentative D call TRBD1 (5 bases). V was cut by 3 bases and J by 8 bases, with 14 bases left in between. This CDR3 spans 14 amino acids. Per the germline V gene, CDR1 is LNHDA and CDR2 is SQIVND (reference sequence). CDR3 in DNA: TGTGCCAGTAGTATCCTTCAGGGAAGGGATGAGCAGTTCTTC. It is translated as CASSILQGRDEQFF.

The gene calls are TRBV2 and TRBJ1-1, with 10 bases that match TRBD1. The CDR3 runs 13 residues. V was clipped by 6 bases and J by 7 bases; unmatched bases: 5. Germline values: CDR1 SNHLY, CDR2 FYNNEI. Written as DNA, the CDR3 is TGTGCCAGCAGCTACCGGGACAGGGGTGAAGCTTTCTTT. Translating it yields CASSYRDRGEAFF.

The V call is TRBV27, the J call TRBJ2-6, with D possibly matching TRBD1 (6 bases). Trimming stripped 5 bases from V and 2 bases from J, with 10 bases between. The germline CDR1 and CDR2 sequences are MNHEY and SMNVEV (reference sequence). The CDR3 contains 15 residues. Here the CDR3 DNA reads TGTGCCAGCAGTATTCGACAGGCTGGGGCCAACGTCCTGACTTTC. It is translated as CASSIRQAGANVLTF. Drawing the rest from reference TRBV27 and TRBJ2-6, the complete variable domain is EAQVTQNPRYLITVTGKKLTVTCSQNMNHEYMSWYRQDPGLGLRQIYYSMNVEVTDKGDVPEGYKVSRKEKRNFPLILESPSPNQTSLYFCASSIRQAGANVLTFGAGSRLTVL.

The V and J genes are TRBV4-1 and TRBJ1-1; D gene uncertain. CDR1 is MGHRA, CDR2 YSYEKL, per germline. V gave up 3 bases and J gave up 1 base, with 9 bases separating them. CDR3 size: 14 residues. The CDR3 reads CASSHPTANTEAFF. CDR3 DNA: TGCGCCAGCAGCCATCCCACAGCGAACACTGAAGCTTTCTTT.

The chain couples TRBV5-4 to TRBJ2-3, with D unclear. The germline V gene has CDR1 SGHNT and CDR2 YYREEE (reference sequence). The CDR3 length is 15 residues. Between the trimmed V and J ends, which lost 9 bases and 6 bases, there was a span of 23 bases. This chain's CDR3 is CATTLRQGLPDTQYF. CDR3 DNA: TGTGCCACTACTCTCCGACAAGGCCTACCGGATACGCAGTATTTT.

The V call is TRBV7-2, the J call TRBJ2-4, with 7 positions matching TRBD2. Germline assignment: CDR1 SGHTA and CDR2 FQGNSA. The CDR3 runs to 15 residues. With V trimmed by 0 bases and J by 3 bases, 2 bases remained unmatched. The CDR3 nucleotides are TGTGCCAGCAGCTTAGCGGGGGGGGGCAAAAACATTCAGTACTTC. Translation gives CASSLAGGGKNIQYF.

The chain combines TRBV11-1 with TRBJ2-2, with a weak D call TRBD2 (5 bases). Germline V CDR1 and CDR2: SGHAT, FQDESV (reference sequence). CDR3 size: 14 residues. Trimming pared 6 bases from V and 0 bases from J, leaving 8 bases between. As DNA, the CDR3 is TGTGCCAGCAGGATCGGGGCGAACACCGGGGAGCTGTTTTTT. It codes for CASRIGANTGELFF.